The 2 T cell receptor beta chains below were found in one sample sequenced in a study of naive and memory T cell subsets. Two oligonucleotides, mixed equimolar, formed the beta constant-region primer covering TRBC1 and TRBC2. Four rounds of PCR amplified the ligated cDNA using nested alpha and beta constant-region primers plus SP2. TCRdb re-analysed the UMI-ligation and nested PCR reads in MiXCR, keeping a single row per CDR3 protein. The table includes approximately 80,000 distinct CDR3 sequences, approximately 9.2% detected once. The specimen sequenced was naive CD8+ T cells from blood. The receptors were gathered from a human donor in good health.

V usage is TRBV27 and J usage is TRBJ2-3, with D perhaps matching TRBD2 (5 bases). V lost 5 bases to trimming and J lost 4 bases, with 13 bases between them. The V gene's germline CDR1 is MNHEY and CDR2 SMNVEV (reference sequence). The CDR3 has 14 amino acids. CDR3 coding DNA: TGTGCCAGCAGTCTACAGCGAGCGGCAGATACGCAGTATTTT. This gives the protein CASSLQRAADTQYF.

This clonotype was counted a few times. V and J are TRBV7-9 and TRBJ1-2, with D possibly matching TRBD1 (5 bases). The CDR3 has 16 residues. Germline assignment: CDR1 SEHNR and CDR2 FQNEAQ (reference sequence). V was clipped by 2 bases and J by 1 base, with 14 bases between them. Here the CDR3 DNA reads TGTGCCAGCAGCTTATCTGGGGCTCTTCTTAACTATGGCTACACCTTC. Its translation is CASSLSGALLNYGYTF.